Below are 2 T cell receptor beta chains sequenced from a single sample in a study of T-cell memory formation after mild COVID-19. TCRdb redid the calling of the 5' RACE reads with MiXCR, one entry per CDR3 protein. The table includes about 110,000 distinct CDR3 sequences, 15% to 20% detected once. Sequenced input: PBMCs or a T cell subset sorted from them (not recorded which). All receptors come from a man younger than 35 who had mild COVID-19 (a few samples of this study predate the infection). Cell type and time point are not known.

This chain links TRBV6-1 with TRBJ2-2; D may be TRBD2 (6 bases). This CDR3 has 13 residues. From germline, CDR1 is MNHNS and CDR2 SASEGT. V dropped 11 bases and J dropped 4 bases, with 14 bases sitting between them. The CDR3 is CAGGLGGTGELFF. The CDR3 DNA reads as TGTGCCGGGGGACTTGGGGGCACCGGGGAGCTGTTTTTT.

The chain joins TRBV11-2 to TRBJ2-1; perhaps TRBD2 as D (5 bases). Germline V lookup: CDR1 SGHAT, CDR2 FQNNGV. The CDR3 is made up of 16 amino acids. V gave up 0 bases and J gave up 6 bases, with 15 bases separating them. CDR3 DNA: TGTGCCAGCAGCTTAGACTCCCTGTCTAGCCGCAATGAGCAGTTCTTC. Protein: CASSLDSLSSRNEQFF.